Each of the 14 T cell receptor beta chains below was sequenced from the same sample in a study of blood T cells in healthy people across ages. A J-beta primer mix and a sample-barcoded 5' primer were used in a second PCR of about 6 to 12 cycles. MiXCR was run by TCRdb on the 5' RACE reads, yielding one entry per CDR3 protein. Among hundreds of thousands of distinct CDR3 sequences, over 40% were seen once, and the ten largest hold roughly 13%. The sample was blood. These TCRs come from a woman aged 80 or over in good health.

V and J are TRBV6-5 and TRBJ1-2; D is perhaps TRBD1 (6 bases). Germline V lookup: CDR1 MNHEY, CDR2 SVGAGI. The CDR3 totals 15 residues. The V gene lost 2 bases and the J gene lost 6 bases, with 16 bases spanning the gap. CDR3 amino acids: CASSYMGGAPNGYTF. Written as DNA, the CDR3 is TGTGCCAGCAGTTACATGGGGGGCGCCCCTAATGGCTACACCTTC.

This clonotype has just a few counts. The chain carries TRBV2 and TRBJ1-1; 8 bases align to TRBD1. J gave up 11 bases and V 2 bases, and 4 bases lay outside the gene matches. Germline V gives CDR1 SNHLY, CDR2 FYNNEI. The CDR3 loop spans 12 amino acids. For the CDR3, the DNA is TGTGCCAGCAGTGAAAGGACAGGGACCGCTTTCTTT. This gives the protein CASSERTGTAFF.

This clonotype came up a few times. V usage is TRBV5-1 and J usage is TRBJ2-3, with unresolved D. There are 16 residues in the CDR3. The germline CDR1 and CDR2 sequences are SGHRS and YFSETQ. Trimming took 0 bases from V and 2 from J, leaving 13 bases between them. CDR3 protein: CASSLDGVIFTDTQYF. The CDR3 nucleotides read TGCGCCAGCAGCTTGGATGGGGTGATATTCACAGATACGCAGTATTTT.

The chain recombines TRBV7-9 with TRBJ2-1; D remains ambiguous. Germline CDR1 reads SEHNR; CDR2 reads FQNEAQ (reference sequence). The CDR3 extends over 13 amino acids. V was cut by 5 bases and J by 9 bases, with 14 bases left in between. For the CDR3, the DNA is TGTGCCAGCAGCATCGGCCCTTCGGGTGAGCAGTTCTTC. Amino acid sequence: CASSIGPSGEQFF.

J is TRBJ2-3 and V is TRBV3-1; 9 nucleotides align to TRBD1. The CDR3 covers 15 residues. Germline lookup yields CDR1 LGHDT and CDR2 YNNKEL (reference sequence). With 4 bases clipped from V and 2 bases from J, the junction kept 4 bases outside the gene matches. The CDR3 here is CASSPGQGYTDTQYF. The CDR3 coding sequence is TGTGCCAGCAGCCCAGGACAGGGGTACACAGATACGCAGTATTTT.

V usage is TRBV11-1 and J usage is TRBJ2-5; D tentatively fits TRBD1 or TRBD2 (5 bases each). V was shortened by 6 bases and J by 5 bases, with 22 bases between the two germline ends. Germline CDR1 is SGHAT and CDR2 is FQDESV (reference sequence). This CDR3 has 16 residues. CDR3 nucleotides: TGTGCCAGCAGACAAGCGAGGTATTTCAGGGAGGAGACCCAGTACTTC. It encodes CASRQARYFREETQYF.

This chain links TRBV20-1 with TRBJ1-5; D may be TRBD1 (6 bases). V lost 3 bases to trimming and J lost 5 bases, with 14 bases between them. Germline V gene lookup returns CDR1 DFQATT and CDR2 SNEGSKA (reference sequence). This CDR3 has 14 amino acids. CDR3 sequence: CSASRDTFDQPQHF. In DNA form, the CDR3 reads TGCAGTGCTAGTCGGGACACCTTTGATCAGCCCCAGCATTTT.

This clonotype was seen a handful of times. CDR3 protein: CASSSPPRQVPNEQFF. CDR3 DNA: TGTGCCAGCAGCTCCCCTCCGAGACAGGTGCCCAATGAGCAGTTCTTC. The rearrangement joins TRBV7-3 to TRBJ2-1, with D possibly TRBD1 on 6 matching bases. The V gene's germline CDR1 is SGHTA and CDR2 FQGTGA. The CDR3 extends over 16 amino acids. Trimming removed 4 bases at V and 6 bases at J, with 19 bases between.

This clonotype was seen repeatedly, ten times or more. This chain uses TRBV29-1 with TRBJ2-1, with D hard to call. CDR3 size: 12 residues. Germline V gene sequence: CDR1 SQVTM, CDR2 ANQGSEA. V lost 6 bases to trimming and J lost 0 bases, with 6 bases between them. CDR3 nucleotides: TGCAGCGTGGCGCGCTCCTACAATGAGCAGTTCTTC. It yields the protein CSVARSYNEQFF.

The gene calls are TRBV29-1 and TRBJ2-1, with D hard to call. The V end lost 4 bases, the J end lost 6 bases, and 10 bases lay between the germline ends. CDR3 length: 12 amino acids. Per the germline V gene, CDR1 is SQVTM and CDR2 is ANQGSEA. CDR3 nucleotide sequence: TGCAGCGTTGCGTTAACACCCAATGAGCAGTTCTTC. Encoded protein: CSVALTPNEQFF.

This clonotype was seen only once. The CDR3 reads CATSDSWQETQYF. The CDR3 DNA follows: TGTGCCACCAGTGATTCATGGCAAGAGACCCAGTACTTC. This chain links TRBV24-1 with TRBJ2-5; D is undetermined. The germline gives CDR1 KGHDR, CDR2 SFDVKD. The CDR3 totals 13 residues. With 2 bases removed from V and 2 bases from J, the gap between germline ends came to 5 bases.

This clonotype was counted only a few times. In DNA form, the CDR3 reads TGCAGCGTTGAAGGGTTAGCGGGGGGGCCGGTTGACAATGAGCAGTTCTTC. As protein: CSVEGLAGGPVDNEQFF. The gene calls are TRBV29-1 and TRBJ2-1; TRBD2 aligns across 11 bases. The CDR3 extends over 17 amino acids. The V segment lost 1 base and the J segment 5 bases; nucleotides outside the gene matches: 10. CDR1 and CDR2 from the germline V gene are SQVTM and ANQGSEA.

At least ten counts were recorded for this clonotype. V and J are TRBV11-3 and TRBJ2-1; D may be TRBD1 or TRBD2 (5 bases each). The V end was cut by 3 bases, the J end by 2 bases, with 8 bases between. CDR3 size: 14 residues. Germline CDR1 is SGHNT and CDR2 is YENEEA. CDR3 bases: TGTGCCAGCAGCTTCCAGGGACCCTACAATGAGCAGTTCTTC. Protein product: CASSFQGPYNEQFF.

The table lists this clonotype with many counts. The genes are TRBV27 and TRBJ2-3, with no clear D. The CDR3 is 16 amino acids. The germline V and J ends were trimmed by 6 bases and 1 base, with 17 bases remaining between them. CDR1 MNHEY and CDR2 SMNVEV come from the germline V gene (reference sequence). CDR3 coding DNA: TGTGCCAGCAGCCCACTCGACTTGGCGGGCACAGATACGCAGTATTTT. This gives the protein CASSPLDLAGTDTQYF.